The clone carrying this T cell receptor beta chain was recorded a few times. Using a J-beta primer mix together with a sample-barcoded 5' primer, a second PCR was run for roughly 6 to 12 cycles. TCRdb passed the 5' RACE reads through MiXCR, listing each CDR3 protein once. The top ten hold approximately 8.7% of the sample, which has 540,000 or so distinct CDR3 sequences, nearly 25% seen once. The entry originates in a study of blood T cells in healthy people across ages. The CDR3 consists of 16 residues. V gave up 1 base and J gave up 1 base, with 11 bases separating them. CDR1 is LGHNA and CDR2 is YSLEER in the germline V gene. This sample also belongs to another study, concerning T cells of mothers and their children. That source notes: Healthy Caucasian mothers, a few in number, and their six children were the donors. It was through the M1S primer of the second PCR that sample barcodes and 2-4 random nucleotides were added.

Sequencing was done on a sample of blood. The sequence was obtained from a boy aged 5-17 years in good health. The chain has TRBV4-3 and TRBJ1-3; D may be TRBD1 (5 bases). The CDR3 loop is CASSQGTGPSGNTIYF. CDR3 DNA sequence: TGCGCCAGCAGCCAAGGAACAGGCCCATCTGGAAACACCATATATTTT.